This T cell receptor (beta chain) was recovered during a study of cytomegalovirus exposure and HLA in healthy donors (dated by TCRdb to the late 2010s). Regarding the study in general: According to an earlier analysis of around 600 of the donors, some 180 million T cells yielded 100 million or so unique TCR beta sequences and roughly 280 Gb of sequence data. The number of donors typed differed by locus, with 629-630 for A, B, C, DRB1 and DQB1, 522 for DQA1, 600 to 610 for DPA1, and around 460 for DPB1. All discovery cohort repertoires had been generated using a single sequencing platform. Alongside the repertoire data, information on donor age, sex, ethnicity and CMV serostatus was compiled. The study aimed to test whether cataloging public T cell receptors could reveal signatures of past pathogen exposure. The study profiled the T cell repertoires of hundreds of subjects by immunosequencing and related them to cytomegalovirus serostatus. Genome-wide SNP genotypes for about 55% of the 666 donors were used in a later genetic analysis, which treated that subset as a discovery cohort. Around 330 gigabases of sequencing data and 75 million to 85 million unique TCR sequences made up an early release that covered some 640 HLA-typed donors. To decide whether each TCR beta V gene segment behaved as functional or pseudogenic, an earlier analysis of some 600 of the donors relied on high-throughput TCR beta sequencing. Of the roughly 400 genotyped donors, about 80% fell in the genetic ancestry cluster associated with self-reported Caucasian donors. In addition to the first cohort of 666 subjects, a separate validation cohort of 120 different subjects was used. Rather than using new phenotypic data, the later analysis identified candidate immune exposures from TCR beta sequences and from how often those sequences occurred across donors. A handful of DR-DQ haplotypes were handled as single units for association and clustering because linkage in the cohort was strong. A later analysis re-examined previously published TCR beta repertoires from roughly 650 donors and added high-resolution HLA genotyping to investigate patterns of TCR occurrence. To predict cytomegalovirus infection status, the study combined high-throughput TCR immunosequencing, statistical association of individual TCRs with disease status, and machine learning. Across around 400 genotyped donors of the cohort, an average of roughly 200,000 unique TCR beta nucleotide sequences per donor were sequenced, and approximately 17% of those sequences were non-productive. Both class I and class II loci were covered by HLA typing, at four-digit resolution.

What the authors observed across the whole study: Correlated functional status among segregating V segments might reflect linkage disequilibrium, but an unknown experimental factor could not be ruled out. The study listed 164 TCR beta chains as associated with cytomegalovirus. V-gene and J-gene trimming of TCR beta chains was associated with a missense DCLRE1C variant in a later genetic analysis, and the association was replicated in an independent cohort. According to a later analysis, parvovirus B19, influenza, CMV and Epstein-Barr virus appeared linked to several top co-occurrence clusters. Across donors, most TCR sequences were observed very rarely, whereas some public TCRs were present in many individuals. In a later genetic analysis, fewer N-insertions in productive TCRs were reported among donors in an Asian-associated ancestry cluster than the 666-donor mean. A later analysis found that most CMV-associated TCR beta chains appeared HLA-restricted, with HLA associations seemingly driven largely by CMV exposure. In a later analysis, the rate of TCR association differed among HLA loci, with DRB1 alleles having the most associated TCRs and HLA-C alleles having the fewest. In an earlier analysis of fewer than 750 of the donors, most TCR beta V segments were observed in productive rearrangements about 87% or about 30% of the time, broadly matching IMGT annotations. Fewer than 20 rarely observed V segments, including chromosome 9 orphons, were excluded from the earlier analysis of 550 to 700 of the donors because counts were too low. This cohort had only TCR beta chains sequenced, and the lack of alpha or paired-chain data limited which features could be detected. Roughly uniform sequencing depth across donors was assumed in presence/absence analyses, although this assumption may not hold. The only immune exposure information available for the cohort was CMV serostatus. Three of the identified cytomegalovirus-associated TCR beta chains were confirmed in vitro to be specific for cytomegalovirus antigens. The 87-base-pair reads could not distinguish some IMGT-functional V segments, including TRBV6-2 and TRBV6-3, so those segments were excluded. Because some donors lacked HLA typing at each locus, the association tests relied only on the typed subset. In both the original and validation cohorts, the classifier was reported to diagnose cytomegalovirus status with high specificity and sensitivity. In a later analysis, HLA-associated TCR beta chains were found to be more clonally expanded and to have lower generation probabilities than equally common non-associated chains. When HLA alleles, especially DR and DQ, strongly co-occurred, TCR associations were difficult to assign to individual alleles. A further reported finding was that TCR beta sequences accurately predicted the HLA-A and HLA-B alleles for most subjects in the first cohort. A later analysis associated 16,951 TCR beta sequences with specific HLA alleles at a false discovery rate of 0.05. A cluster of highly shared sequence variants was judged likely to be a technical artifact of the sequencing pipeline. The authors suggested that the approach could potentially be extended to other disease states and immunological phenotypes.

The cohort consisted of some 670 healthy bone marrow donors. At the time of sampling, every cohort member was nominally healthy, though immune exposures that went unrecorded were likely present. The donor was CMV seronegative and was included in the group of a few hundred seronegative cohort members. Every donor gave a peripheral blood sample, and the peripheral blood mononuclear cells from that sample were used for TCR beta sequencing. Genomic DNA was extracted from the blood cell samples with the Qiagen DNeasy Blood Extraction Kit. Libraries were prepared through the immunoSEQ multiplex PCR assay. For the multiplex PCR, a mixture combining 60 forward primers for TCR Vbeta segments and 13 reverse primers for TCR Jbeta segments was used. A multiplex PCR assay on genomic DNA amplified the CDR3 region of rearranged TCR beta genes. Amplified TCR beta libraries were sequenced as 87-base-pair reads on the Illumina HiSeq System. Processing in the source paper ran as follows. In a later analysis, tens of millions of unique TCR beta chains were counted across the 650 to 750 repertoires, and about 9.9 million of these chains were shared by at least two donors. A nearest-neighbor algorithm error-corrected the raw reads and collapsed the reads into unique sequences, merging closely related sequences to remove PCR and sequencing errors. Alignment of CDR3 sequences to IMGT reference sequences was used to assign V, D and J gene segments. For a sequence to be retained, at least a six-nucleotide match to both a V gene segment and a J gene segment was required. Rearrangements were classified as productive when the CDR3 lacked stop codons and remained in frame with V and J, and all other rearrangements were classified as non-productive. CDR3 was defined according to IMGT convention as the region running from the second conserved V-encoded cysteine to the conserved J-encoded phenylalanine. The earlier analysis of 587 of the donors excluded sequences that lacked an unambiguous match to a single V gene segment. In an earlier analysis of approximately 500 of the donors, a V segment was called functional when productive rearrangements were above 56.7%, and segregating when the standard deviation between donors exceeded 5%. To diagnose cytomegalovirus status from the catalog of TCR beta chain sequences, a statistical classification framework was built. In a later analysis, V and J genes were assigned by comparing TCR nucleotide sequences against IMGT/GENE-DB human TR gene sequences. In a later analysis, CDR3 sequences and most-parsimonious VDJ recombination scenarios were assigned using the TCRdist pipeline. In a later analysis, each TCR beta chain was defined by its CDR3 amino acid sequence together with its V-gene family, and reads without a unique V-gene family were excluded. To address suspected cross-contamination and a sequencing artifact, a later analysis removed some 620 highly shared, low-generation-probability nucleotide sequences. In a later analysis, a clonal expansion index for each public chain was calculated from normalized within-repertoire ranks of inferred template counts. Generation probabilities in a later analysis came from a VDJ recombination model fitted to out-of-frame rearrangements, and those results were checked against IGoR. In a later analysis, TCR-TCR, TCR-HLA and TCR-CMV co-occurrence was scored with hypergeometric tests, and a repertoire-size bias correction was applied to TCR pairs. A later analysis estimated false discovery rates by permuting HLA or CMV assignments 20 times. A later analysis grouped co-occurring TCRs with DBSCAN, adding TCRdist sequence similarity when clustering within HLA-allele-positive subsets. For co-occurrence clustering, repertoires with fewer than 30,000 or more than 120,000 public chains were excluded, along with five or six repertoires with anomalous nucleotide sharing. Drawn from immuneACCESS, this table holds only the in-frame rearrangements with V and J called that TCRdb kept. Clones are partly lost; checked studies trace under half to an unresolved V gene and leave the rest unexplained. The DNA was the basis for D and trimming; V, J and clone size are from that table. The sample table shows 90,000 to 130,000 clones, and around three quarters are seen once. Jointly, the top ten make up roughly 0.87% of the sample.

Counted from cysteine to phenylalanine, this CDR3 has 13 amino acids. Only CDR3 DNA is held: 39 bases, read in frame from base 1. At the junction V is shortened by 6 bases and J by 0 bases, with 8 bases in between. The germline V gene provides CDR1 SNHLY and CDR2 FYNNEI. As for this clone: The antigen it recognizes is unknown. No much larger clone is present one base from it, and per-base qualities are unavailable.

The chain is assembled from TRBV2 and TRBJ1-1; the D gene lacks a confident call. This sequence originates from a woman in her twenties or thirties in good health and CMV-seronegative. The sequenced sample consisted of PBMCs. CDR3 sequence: CASRAEMNTEAFF. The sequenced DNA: TGTGCCAGCAGAGCTGAGATGAACACTGAAGCTTTCTTT.